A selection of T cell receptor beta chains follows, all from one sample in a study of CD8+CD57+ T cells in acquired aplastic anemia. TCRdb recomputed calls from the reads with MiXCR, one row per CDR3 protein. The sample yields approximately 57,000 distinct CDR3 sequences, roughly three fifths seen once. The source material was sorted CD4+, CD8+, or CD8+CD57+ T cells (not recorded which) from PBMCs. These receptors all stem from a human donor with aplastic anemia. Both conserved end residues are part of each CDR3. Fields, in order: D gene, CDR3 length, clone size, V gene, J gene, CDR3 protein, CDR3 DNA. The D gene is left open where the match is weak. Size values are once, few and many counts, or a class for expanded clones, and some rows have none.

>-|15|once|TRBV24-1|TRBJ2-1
CATSAINRAYNEQFF
TGTGCCACCAGTGCTATTAACAGGGCCTACAATGAGCAGTTCTTC
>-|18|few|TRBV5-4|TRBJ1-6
CASSLGGPLSSYNSPLHF
TGTGCCAGCAGCTTGGGGGGGCCTCTAAGCTCCTATAATTCACCCCTCCACTTT
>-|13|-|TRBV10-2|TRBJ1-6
CASSESTHSPLHF
TGCGCCAGCAGTGAGTCGACTCATTCACCCCTCCACTTT
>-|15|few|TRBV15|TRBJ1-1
CATSRDQHVESEAFF
TGTGCCACCAGCAGAGACCAGCACGTGGAATCTGAAGCTTTCTTT
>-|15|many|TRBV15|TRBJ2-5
CATSPRRAPEETQYF
TGTGCCACCAGCCCCAGAAGAGCACCCGAAGAGACCCAGTACTTC
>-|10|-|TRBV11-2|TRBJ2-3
CRDSTDTQYF
TGCCGGGATAGCACAGATACGCAGTATTTT
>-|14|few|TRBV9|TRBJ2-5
CASSVAVGGETQYF
TGTGCCAGCAGCGTAGCCGTTGGGGGAGAGACCCAGTACTTC
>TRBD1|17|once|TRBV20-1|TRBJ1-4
CSARQTGTVATNEKLFF
TGCAGTGCTAGACAGACCGGGACAGTAGCAACTAATGAAAAACTGTTTTTT
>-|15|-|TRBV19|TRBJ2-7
CASSIGHSRGYEQYF
TGTGCCAGTAGTATAGGACACTCCCGCGGTTACGAGCAGTACTTC
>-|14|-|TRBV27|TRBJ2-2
CASTRGTNTGELLF
TGTGCCAGCACAAGGGGGACGAACACCGGGGAGCTGCTTTTT
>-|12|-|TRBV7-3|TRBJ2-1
CASSLIGNEQFF
TGTGCCAGCAGCTTAATTGGAAATGAGCAGTTCTTC
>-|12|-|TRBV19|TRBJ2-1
CASSITVYEQFF
TGTGCCAGTAGTATTACAGTTTATGAGCAGTTCTTC
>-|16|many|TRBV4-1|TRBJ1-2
CASSQVWPPGLYGYTF
TGCGCCAGCAGCCAAGTTTGGCCCCCGGGCCTCTATGGCTACACCTTC
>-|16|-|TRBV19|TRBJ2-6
CASSIVWATGANVLTF
TGTGCCAGTAGTATCGTATGGGCAACTGGGGCCAACGTCCTGACTTTC
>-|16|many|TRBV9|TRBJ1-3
CASSDGPSLSGNTIYF
TGTGCCAGCAGCGACGGGCCCAGCCTCTCTGGAAACACCATATATTTT
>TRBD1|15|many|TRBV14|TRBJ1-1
CASSQDRGRNTEAFF
TGTGCCAGCAGCCAAGATAGGGGGCGGAACACTGAAGCTTTCTTT
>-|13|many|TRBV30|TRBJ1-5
CAWSVDGNQPQHF
TGTGCCTGGAGTGTAGATGGCAATCAGCCCCAGCATTTT
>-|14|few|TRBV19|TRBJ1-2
CASTGGGRVYGYTF
TGTGCCAGTACCGGAGGAGGCAGGGTATATGGCTACACCTTC
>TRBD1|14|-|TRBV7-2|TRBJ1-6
CASSLEGQGSPLHF
TGTGCCAGCAGCTTAGAGGGACAGGGTTCACCCCTCCACTTT
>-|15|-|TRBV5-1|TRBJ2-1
CASSMTGSSYNEQFF
TGCGCCAGCAGTATGACAGGTAGCTCCTACAATGAGCAGTTCTTC
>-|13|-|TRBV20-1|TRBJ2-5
CSAPLSGGETQYF
TGCAGTGCCCCCCTCTCTGGGGGAGAGACCCAGTACTTC
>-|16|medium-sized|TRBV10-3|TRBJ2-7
CAISAGEESFSYEQYF
TGTGCCATCAGTGCCGGAGAAGAGTCCTTCTCCTACGAGCAGTACTTC
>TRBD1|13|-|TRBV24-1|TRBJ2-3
CATSVPGGHTQYF
TGTGCCACCAGTGTCCCAGGGGGACATACGCAGTATTTT
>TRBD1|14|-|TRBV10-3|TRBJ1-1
CASRNRGSLGEAFF
TGTGCCAGCAGAAACAGGGGCTCACTCGGTGAAGCTTTCTTT
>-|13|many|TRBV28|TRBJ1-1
CASAPKGRAEAFF
TGTGCCAGCGCCCCGAAGGGGAGGGCTGAAGCTTTCTTT
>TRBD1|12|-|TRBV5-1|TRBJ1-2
CASSWDSYGYTF
TGCGCCAGCAGCTGGGACAGCTATGGCTACACCTTC
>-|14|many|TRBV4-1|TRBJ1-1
CASSSGKSPLGAFF
TGCGCCAGCAGCTCAGGGAAGTCCCCCCTTGGAGCTTTCTTT
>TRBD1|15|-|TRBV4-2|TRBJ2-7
CASSQGEDRAYEQYF
TGTGCCAGCAGCCAAGGTGAGGACAGGGCCTACGAGCAGTACTTC
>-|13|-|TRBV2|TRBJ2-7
CASSESRAYEQYF
TGTGCCAGCAGTGAATCCCGGGCCTACGAGCAGTACTTC
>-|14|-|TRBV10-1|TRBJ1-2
CASSPGLGTYGYTF
TGCGCCAGCAGCCCTGGGCTGGGGACCTATGGCTACACCTTC
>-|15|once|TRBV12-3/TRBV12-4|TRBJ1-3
CASSGDVSSGNTIYF
TGTGCCAGCAGTGGGGACGTAAGCTCTGGAAACACCATATATTTT
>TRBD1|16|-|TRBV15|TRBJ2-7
CATSRDRTGSSYEQYF
TGTGCCACCAGCAGAGATCGGACAGGGAGCTCCTACGAGCAGTACTTC
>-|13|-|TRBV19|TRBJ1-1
CASSIGGNTEAFF
TGTGCCAGTAGTATTGGCGGCAACACTGAAGCTTTCTTT
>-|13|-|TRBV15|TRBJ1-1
CATSPGRGTEAFF
TGTGCCACCAGCCCCGGGAGGGGGACTGAAGCTTTCTTT
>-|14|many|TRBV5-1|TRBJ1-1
CASSLSQLNTEAFF
TGCGCCAGCAGCTTGTCACAGCTGAACACTGAAGCTTTCTTT
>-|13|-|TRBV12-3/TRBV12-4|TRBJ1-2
CASSLGRGAGYTF
TGTGCCAGCAGTTTGGGCCGTGGGGCTGGCTACACCTTC
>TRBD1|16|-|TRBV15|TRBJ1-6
CATSRHTTGENSPLHF
TGTGCCACCAGCAGACATACGACAGGGGAAAATTCACCCCTCCACTTT
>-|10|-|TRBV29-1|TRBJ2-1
CSVWGYEQFF
TGCAGCGTTTGGGGTTATGAGCAGTTCTTC
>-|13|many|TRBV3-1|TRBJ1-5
CASSQDGSQPQHF
TGTGCCAGCAGCCAAGACGGGTCCCAGCCCCAGCATTTT
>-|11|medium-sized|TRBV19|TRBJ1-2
CASSSMEGYTF
TGTGCCAGTAGTTCGATGGAGGGCTACACCTTC
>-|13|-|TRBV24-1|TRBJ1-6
CASQGIVNSPLHF
TGTGCCAGCCAGGGGATTGTTAATTCACCCCTCCACTTT
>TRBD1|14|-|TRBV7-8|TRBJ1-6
CASSSGQETLTLHF
TGTGCCAGCAGCTCGGGACAGGAAACGTTGACCCTCCACTTT
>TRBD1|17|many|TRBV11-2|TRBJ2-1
CASTIKIRDSSYNEQFF
TGTGCCAGCACGATCAAAATCCGGGACAGCTCCTACAATGAGCAGTTCTTC
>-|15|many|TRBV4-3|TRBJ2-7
CASSQDRGPAYEQYF
TGCGCCAGCAGCCAAGATAGGGGCCCAGCCTACGAGCAGTACTTC
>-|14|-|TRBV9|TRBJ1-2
CASGASTGFYGYTF
TGTGCCAGCGGCGCTTCCACAGGTTTCTATGGCTACACTTTC